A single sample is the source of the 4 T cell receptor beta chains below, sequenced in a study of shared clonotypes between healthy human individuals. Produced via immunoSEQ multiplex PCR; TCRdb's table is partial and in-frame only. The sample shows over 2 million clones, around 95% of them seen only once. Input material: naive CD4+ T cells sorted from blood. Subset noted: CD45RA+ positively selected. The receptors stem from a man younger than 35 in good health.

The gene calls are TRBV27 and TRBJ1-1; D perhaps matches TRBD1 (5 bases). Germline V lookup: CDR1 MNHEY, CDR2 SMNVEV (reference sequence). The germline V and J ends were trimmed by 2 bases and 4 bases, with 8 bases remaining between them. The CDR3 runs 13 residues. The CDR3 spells CASSLARVTEAFF. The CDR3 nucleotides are TGTGCCAGCAGTTTAGCCAGGGTCACTGAAGCTTTCTTT.

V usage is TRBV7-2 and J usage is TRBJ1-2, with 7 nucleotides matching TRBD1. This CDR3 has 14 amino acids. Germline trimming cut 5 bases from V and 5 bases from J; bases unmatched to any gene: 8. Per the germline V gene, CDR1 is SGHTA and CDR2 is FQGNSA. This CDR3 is CASSPGGPAYGYTF. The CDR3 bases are TGTGCCAGCAGCCCAGGGGGGCCGGCGTATGGCTACACCTTC.

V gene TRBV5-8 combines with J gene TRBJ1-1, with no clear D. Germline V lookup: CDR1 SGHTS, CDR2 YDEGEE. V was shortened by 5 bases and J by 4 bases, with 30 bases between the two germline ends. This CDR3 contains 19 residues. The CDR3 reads CASRLNSQVTVLFGTEAFF. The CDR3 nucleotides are TGTGCCAGCAGATTGAACTCGCAGGTCACCGTCTTGTTCGGCACTGAAGCTTTCTTT.

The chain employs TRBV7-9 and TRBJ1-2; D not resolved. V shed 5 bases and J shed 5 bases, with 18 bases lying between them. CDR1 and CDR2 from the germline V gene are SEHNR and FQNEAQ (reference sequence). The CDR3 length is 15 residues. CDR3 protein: CASSPLSLSSYGYTF. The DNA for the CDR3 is TGTGCCAGCAGCCCCTTGTCGCTTTCAAGTTATGGCTACACCTTC.